Listed here are 11 T cell receptor beta chains from one sample, sequenced in a study of blood T cell repertoires in COVID-19. The protocol was immunoSEQ multiplex PCR, while the TCRdb copy is restricted to in-frame clones and leaves out a portion. This sample has about 300,000 clones, with 87% found just once. Sequenced input: PBMCs or T cells enriched from blood (not recorded which). The receptors here all came from a woman in her twenties or thirties who had recovered from COVID-19.

V usage is TRBV6-1 and J usage is TRBJ1-2, with D hard to call. The CDR3 runs 14 residues. The germline V gene encodes CDR1 MNHNS and CDR2 SASEGT. The V gene lost 0 bases and the J gene lost 6 bases, with 11 bases spanning the gap. As DNA, the CDR3 is TGTGCCAGCAGTGAAGCCGCAGGAATAAATGGCTACACCTTC. Its translation: CASSEAAGINGYTF.

V and J are TRBV9 and TRBJ2-3; TRBD2 agrees at 10 bases. The CDR3 totals 17 residues. Trimming cost V 6 bases and J 1 base; bases outside gene matches: 11. The germline V gene has CDR1 SGDLS and CDR2 YYNGEE. The CDR3 spells CASTQRGGDDGTDTQYF. CDR3 DNA sequence: TGTGCCAGCACCCAGCGGGGGGGCGACGACGGCACAGATACGCAGTATTTT.

The genes are TRBV29-1 and TRBJ1-1; unclear D gene. Germline V gene sequence: CDR1 SQVTM, CDR2 ANQGSEA. Deletions cut 4 bases from V and 5 bases from J, with 11 bases between. CDR3 length: 12 amino acids. The DNA of the CDR3 is TGCAGCGTTGGATTGGTCGGGACTGAAGCTTTCTTT. Amino acid sequence: CSVGLVGTEAFF.

This chain joins TRBV6-5 and TRBJ2-1, with a possible D match to TRBD1 (6 bases). The length of the CDR3 is 15 residues. V lost 6 bases to trimming and J lost 4 bases, with 16 bases between them. Germline V gene sequence: CDR1 MNHEY, CDR2 SVGAGI. In DNA, the CDR3 is TGTGCCAGCAGCCCAGAACAGGGAACATACAATGAGCAGTTCTTC. Amino acids: CASSPEQGTYNEQFF.

The rearrangement links TRBV5-1 to TRBJ2-3; TRBD2 matches at 10 bases. The CDR3 loop spans 17 amino acids. CDR1 SGHRS and CDR2 YFSETQ come from the germline V gene. The J segment lost 2 bases and the V segment lost 0 bases, leaving 6 bases of the junction unmatched. The CDR3 region is CASSLGIAGGYTDTQYF. Written as DNA, the CDR3 is TGCGCCAGCAGCTTGGGAATAGCGGGGGGCTACACAGATACGCAGTATTTT.

This clone occurred a few times. The rearrangement joins TRBV21-1 to TRBJ1-3. TRBV21-1 is deemed a pseudogene. The CDR3 contains 17 residues. The CDR3 loop is CASSKGGEDPSGNTIYF. The CDR3 bases are TGTGCCAGCAGCAAAGGTGGGGAGGACCCCTCTGGAAACACCATATATTTT.

The rearrangement joins TRBV19 to TRBJ1-1; no clear D gene. Germline CDR1 and CDR2: LNHDA and SQIVND (reference sequence). Trimming cost V 6 bases and J 2 bases, with 13 bases left between them. The CDR3 totals 14 residues. CDR3 nucleotides: TGTGCCAGTAGGCCGACGGGGATTAACACTGAAGCTTTCTTT. Protein sequence: CASRPTGINTEAFF. The entire variable domain, with the rest obtained from reference TRBV19 and TRBJ1-1, is as follows: DGGITQSPKYLFRKEGQNVTLSCEQNLNHDAMYWYRQDPGQGLRLIYYSQIVNDFQKGDIAEGYSVSREKKESFPLTVTSAQKNPTAFYLCASRPTGINTEAFFGQGTRLTVV.

Remarks on this clone: This CDR3 is also generated by other DNA sequences in the sample. The chain combines TRBV19 with TRBJ1-1; the D gene is possibly TRBD1 (5 bases). There are 13 residues in the CDR3. From germline, CDR1 is LNHDA and CDR2 SQIVND (reference sequence). Between the trimmed V and J ends, which lost 5 bases and 3 bases, there was a span of 10 bases. The CDR3 nucleotides are TGTGCCAGTAGTCTCGACAGAGACACTGAAGCTTTCTTT. It translates to CASSLDRDTEAFF. Full variable domain (rest looked up from reference TRBV19 and TRBJ1-1): DGGITQSPKYLFRKEGQNVTLSCEQNLNHDAMYWYRQDPGQGLRLIYYSQIVNDFQKGDIAEGYSVSREKKESFPLTVTSAQKNPTAFYLCASSLDRDTEAFFGQGTRLTVV.

The rearrangement uses TRBV7-9 and TRBJ2-7; 8 bases agree with TRBD1. CDR3 length equals 16 residues. V dropped 5 bases and J dropped 4; count of bases not matched to a gene: 13. The germline V gene has CDR1 SEHNR and CDR2 FQNEAQ (reference sequence). The CDR3 DNA reads TGTGCCAGCAGCCCTAACCCAGGGGGCATCGGATACGAGCAGTACTTC. This translates into CASSPNPGGIGYEQYF.

V gene TRBV3-1 (or the pseudogene TRBV3-2) combines with J gene TRBJ2-7; perhaps TRBD2 as D (5 bases). Germline V lookup: CDR1 LGHDT, CDR2 YNNKEL (reference sequence). This CDR3 is built from 12 residues. V shed 3 bases and J shed 7 bases, with 10 bases lying between them. The CDR3 coding sequence is TGTGCCAGCAGCCACCGAGAGGGAGAGCAGTACTTC. It codes for CASSHREGEQYF.

V usage is TRBV28 and J usage is TRBJ1-1; D not resolved. V lost 3 bases to trimming and J lost 4 bases, with 12 bases between them. This CDR3 region has 14 residues. Germline loops: CDR1 MDHEN, CDR2 SYDVKM. The CDR3 coding sequence is TGTGCCAGCAGTTTCTTTCCTACTTTCACTGAAGCTTTCTTT. This codes for CASSFFPTFTEAFF.